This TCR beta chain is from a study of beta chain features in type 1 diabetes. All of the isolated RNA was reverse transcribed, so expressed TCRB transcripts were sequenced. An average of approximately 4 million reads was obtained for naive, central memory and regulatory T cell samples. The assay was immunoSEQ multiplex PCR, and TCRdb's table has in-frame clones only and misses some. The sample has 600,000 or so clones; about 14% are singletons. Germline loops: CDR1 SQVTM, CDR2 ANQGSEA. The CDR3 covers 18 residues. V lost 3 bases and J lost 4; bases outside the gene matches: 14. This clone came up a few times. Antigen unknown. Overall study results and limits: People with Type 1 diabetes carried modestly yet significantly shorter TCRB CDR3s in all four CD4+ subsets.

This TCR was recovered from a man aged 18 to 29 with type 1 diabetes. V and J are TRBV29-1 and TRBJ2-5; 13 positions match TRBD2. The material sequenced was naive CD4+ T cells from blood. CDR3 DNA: TGCAGCGTTGATGGATTTGGGACTAGCGGGATCGAAGGAGAGACCCAGTACTTC. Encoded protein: CSVDGFGTSGIEGETQYF.